The clone carrying this T cell receptor (beta chain) was counted ten times or more. Its antigen is undetermined. These data originate in a study of tumor-infiltrating lymphocytes in primary liver carcinoma. V lost 4 bases, J lost 1 base, and 3 bases stayed unmatched. CDR1 is SQVTM and CDR2 is ANQGSEA in the germline V gene. This CDR3 has 14 amino acids. From around 520 ng of total RNA, TCR beta-specific cDNA was reverse-transcribed using a constant-region primer. Nested multiplex PCR, run for three rounds with slightly modified ARM-PCR, yielded TCR beta libraries. Each of the first two PCR rounds ran roughly 9 cycles with TRBV1-TRBV30 forward and C-beta reverse primers. TCRdb independently ran MiXCR on the multiplex PCR reads; one entry per CDR3 protein. The sample consists of about 180,000 distinct CDR3 sequences, about 60% of them appearing once. General study points: The study found a significantly higher top-250-clone fraction in tumors than in blood (p = 0.039).

Extraction also yielded germline DNA, while blood RNA was obtained from unsorted whole blood. Preoperatively, about 3.6 milliliters of peripheral blood were collected. This chain connects TRBV29-1 to TRBJ2-2, with 7 bases that match TRBD2. This receptor was taken from a man aged 35-49 years with primary liver carcinoma and hepatitis B virus infection. Sequencing was done on a sample of peripheral blood. CDR3 residues: CSVASGMNTGELFF. CDR3 nucleotide sequence: TGCAGCGTTGCAAGCGGGATGAACACCGGGGAGCTGTTTTTT.